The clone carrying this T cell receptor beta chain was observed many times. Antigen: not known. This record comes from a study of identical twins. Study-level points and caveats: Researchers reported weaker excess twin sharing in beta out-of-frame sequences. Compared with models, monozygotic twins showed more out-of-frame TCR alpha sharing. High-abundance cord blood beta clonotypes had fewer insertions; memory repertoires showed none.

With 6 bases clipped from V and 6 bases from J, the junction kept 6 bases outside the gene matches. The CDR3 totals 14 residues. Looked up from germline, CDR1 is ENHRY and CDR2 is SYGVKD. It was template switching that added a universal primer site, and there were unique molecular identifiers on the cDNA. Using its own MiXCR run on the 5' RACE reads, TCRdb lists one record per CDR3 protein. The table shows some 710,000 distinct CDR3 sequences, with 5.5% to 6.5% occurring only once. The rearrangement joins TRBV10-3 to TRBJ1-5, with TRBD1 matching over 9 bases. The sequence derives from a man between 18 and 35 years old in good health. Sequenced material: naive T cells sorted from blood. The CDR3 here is CAISSQGAGQPQHF. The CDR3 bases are TGTGCCATCAGCTCACAGGGGGCAGGTCAGCCCCAGCATTTT.